These 3 T cell receptor beta chains share one sample of origin, sequenced in a study of shared clonotypes between healthy human individuals (dated by TCRdb to about 2020). For the CD8 naive samples, CD45RO-negative cells were positively selected for CCR7, yielding a CD45RA+CCR7+ population from which TemRA cells were excluded. Receptors were amplified or captured by the immunoSEQ multiplex PCR assay. This immuneACCESS table, as held by TCRdb, lists in-frame sequences with V and J called but not all clones. Of the missing ones, under half trace to an unresolved V gene in checked studies; the others have no known cause. The sample yields millions of clones; approximately 94% were counted once. Of the sample, 1.1% is held by the ten largest clones. The specimen was naive CD8+ T cells sorted from blood. Explained via the paper, the cell subset or site label denotes: CD45RA+CCR7+. Receptor source: a man between 18 and 35 years old in good health.

The rearrangement joins TRBV11-2 to TRBJ2-7, with D possibly TRBD2 on 6 matching bases. Germline V gene data show CDR1 as SGHAT and CDR2 as FQNNGV. This CDR3 contains 14 residues. Trimming stripped 1 base from V and 4 bases from J, with 11 bases between. This CDR3 is CASSLGVGGYEQYF. For the CDR3, the DNA is TGTGCCAGCAGCTTAGGTGTTGGGGGGTACGAGCAGTACTTC.

This clone appeared once. The CDR3 nucleotides read TGTGCCAGCAGCTCGTCGTCCAGGAGTCCGAGGAATGAGCAGTTCTTC. It specifies CASSSSSRSPRNEQFF. This sequence joins TRBV5-6 and TRBJ2-1, with unresolved D. Trimming cost V 3 bases and J 7 bases, with 20 bases left between them. CDR1 is SGHDT and CDR2 is YYEEEE in the germline V gene. The CDR3 is made up of 16 amino acids.

This chain joins TRBV7-9 and TRBJ2-7; unclear D gene. This CDR3 is 15 amino acids long. V gave up 5 bases and J gave up 2 bases, with 16 bases separating them. The germline V gene has CDR1 SEHNR and CDR2 FQNEAQ (reference sequence). The DNA of the CDR3 is TGTGCCAGCAGCCCGACGGTGGGCGTAACCTACGAGCAGTACTTC. Translation gives CASSPTVGVTYEQYF. The full variable domain, with the rest looked up from reference TRBV7-9 and TRBJ2-7, is DTGVSQNPRHKITKRGQNVTFRCDPISEHNRLYWYRQTLGQGPEFLTYFQNEAQLEKSRLLSDRFSAERPKGSFSTLEIQRTEQGDSAMYLCASSPTVGVTYEQYFGPGTRLTVT.